Each of the 19 T cell receptor beta chains below was sequenced from the same sample in a study of regulatory T cells in long-lasting Graves disease. Construction of TCR beta libraries relied on iRepertoire HTBI primers and on Arm-PCR targeting CDR3 regions. TCRdb itself ran the multiplex PCR reads through MiXCR, one entry per CDR3 protein. The repertoire holds 500,000 or so distinct CDR3 sequences, with less than 15% as singletons. Time point reported: newly diagnosed GD, antithyroid drugs for less than 3 months. From PBMCs, RNA was extracted and then used to make the TCR library. This same sample was also part of a study on T cells in Graves' hyperthyroidism and ophthalmopathy.

Sequences were derived from peripheral blood mononuclear cells (PBMCs), sampled at new diagnosis, from a patient treated with antithyroid drugs. The receptors here all came from a woman between 50 and 59 years old with Graves disease.

This clonotype was counted a few times. The CDR3 DNA reads as TGTGCCAGCAGCGCCCGGGACAGGGGTCGATCCTACGAGCAGTACTTC. The encoded protein is CASSARDRGRSYEQYF. The chain employs TRBV7-9 and TRBJ2-7; 10 bases fit TRBD1. V trimming: 5 bases; J trimming: 1 base; junction bases outside the gene matches: 8. The V gene's germline CDR1 is SEHNR and CDR2 FQNEAQ (reference sequence). This CDR3 region has 16 residues.

The chain employs TRBV11-1 and TRBJ2-3, with D tentatively TRBD1 (6 bases). This CDR3 spans 13 amino acids. Looked up from germline, CDR1 is SGHAT and CDR2 is FQDESV (reference sequence). Trimming took 0 bases from V and 6 from J, leaving 7 bases between them. CDR3 sequence: CASSLARGDTQYF. The CDR3 DNA reads as TGTGCCAGCAGCTTAGCCAGGGGTGATACGCAGTATTTT.

In its sample, this clonotype was seen many times. This rearrangement joins TRBV10-3 to TRBJ1-1, with unresolved D. V lost 0 bases to trimming and J lost 0 bases, with 2 bases between them. The germline V gene has CDR1 ENHRY and CDR2 SYGVKD. The CDR3 contains 13 residues. The CDR3 here is CAISESMNTEAFF. The DNA of the CDR3 is TGTGCCATCAGTGAGTCGATGAACACTGAAGCTTTCTTT.

This clonotype has more than one count but fewer than ten. The CDR3 protein is CASSLGKGTSQETQYF. The CDR3 DNA follows: TGTGCCAGCAGCTTAGGGAAGGGGACTAGTCAAGAGACCCAGTACTTC. The genes are TRBV7-9 and TRBJ2-5; 8 bases match TRBD2. V trimming: 1 base; J trimming: 2 bases; junction bases outside the gene matches: 6. This CDR3 region has 16 residues. CDR1 SEHNR and CDR2 FQNEAQ come from the germline V gene (reference sequence).

The sample holds a few counts of this clonotype. V and J are TRBV5-1 and TRBJ2-6; 12 bases match TRBD2. With 4 bases clipped from V and 2 bases from J, the junction kept 7 bases outside the gene matches. Germline lookup yields CDR1 SGHRS and CDR2 YFSETQ. The CDR3 consists of 18 residues. CDR3 sequence (DNA): TGCGCCAGCAGCGCAGCTAGCGGGAGGGTGACTGGGGCCAACGTCCTGACTTTC. It encodes CASSAASGRVTGANVLTF.

There are many counts of this clonotype. The CDR3 sequence: CAWSVGSGSSYEQYF. In DNA form, the CDR3 reads TGTGCCTGGAGTGTGGGTAGCGGGAGCTCCTACGAGCAGTACTTC. The chain uses TRBV30 and TRBJ2-7, with 9 bases lining up with TRBD2. The V and J ends lost 0 bases and 0 bases, in that order; junction bases with no gene match: 3. The CDR3 contains 15 residues. Germline assignment: CDR1 GTSNPN and CDR2 SVGIG (reference sequence). The full variable domain, in which reference TRBV30 and TRBJ2-7 provide the parts outside the CDR3, is SQTIHQWPATLVQPVGSPLSLECTVEGTSNPNLYWYRQAAGRGLQLLFYSVGIGQISSEVPQNLSASRPQDRQFILSSKKLLLSDSGFYLCAWSVGSGSSYEQYFGPGTRLTVT.

This clonotype turned up a few times. It may be a read error: a sequence one base away is much more abundant. The chain has TRBV3-1 and TRBJ2-7; perhaps D is TRBD1 or TRBD2 (5 bases each). Germline V gene lookup returns CDR1 LGHDT and CDR2 YNNKEL (reference sequence). Trimming removed 4 bases at V and 2 bases at J, with 18 bases between. CDR3 length: 16 amino acids. The DNA for the CDR3 is TGTGCCAGCAGCCGGGGGTCAGCGCGGGCCACCTACGAGCAGTACTTC. Its protein product is CASSRGSARATYEQYF.

This clonotype was seen ten or more times. The CDR3 DNA follows: TGTGCCAGCACCTCGACCAACACTAGGGAAAAACTGTTTTTT. Residues: CASTSTNTREKLFF. The J gene is TRBJ1-4, the V gene TRBV28; D remains ambiguous. The V gene's germline CDR1 is MDHEN and CDR2 SYDVKM. Trimming took off 7 bases at V and 8 bases at J, with 17 bases between the two ends. The CDR3 consists of 14 residues.

The gene calls are TRBV20-1 and TRBJ2-4; 15 bases are a match to TRBD2. V lost 0 bases and J lost 2; bases outside the gene matches: 5. Per germline, CDR1 DFQATT and CDR2 SNEGSKA (reference sequence). There are 18 residues in the CDR3. CDR3 region: CSAREGLAGGRSKNIQYF. The CDR3 bases are TGCAGTGCTAGAGAGGGACTAGCGGGAGGACGATCCAAAAACATTCAGTACTTC.

This chain uses TRBV7-9 with TRBJ2-7; TRBD1 agrees at 10 bases. The CDR3 contains 16 residues. Per the germline V gene, CDR1 is SEHNR and CDR2 is FQNEAQ (reference sequence). With V trimmed by 8 bases and J by 4 bases, 14 bases remained unmatched. The CDR3: CASEKNPGQGVYEQYF. As DNA, the CDR3 is TGTGCCAGCGAAAAGAACCCCGGACAGGGGGTGTACGAGCAGTACTTC.

This rearrangement joins TRBV9 to TRBJ2-1, with D uncertain. This CDR3 is built from 12 residues. V gave up 0 bases and J gave up 5 bases, with 3 bases separating them. Germline V gene data show CDR1 as SGDLS and CDR2 as YYNGEE. The DNA for the CDR3 is TGTGCCAGCAGCGTAGCCAACAATGAGCAGTTCTTC. Protein: CASSVANNEQFF. The full variable domain, in which reference TRBV9 and TRBJ2-1 provide the parts outside the CDR3, is DSGVTQTPKHLITATGQRVTLRCSPRSGDLSVYWYQQSLDQGLQFLIQYYNGEERAKGNILERFSAQQFPDLHSELNLSSLELGDSALYFCASSVANNEQFFGPGTRLTVL.

A few counts support this clonotype. The V call is TRBV19, the J call TRBJ1-2; TRBD1 matches 7 bases. The CDR3 sequence is 17 residues long. With 1 base clipped from V and 3 bases from J, the junction kept 11 bases outside the gene matches. CDR1 is LNHDA, CDR2 SQIVND, per germline (reference sequence). The CDR3 DNA sequence: TGTGCCAGTAGTATAGGGCCGGGACAGTCTTGGGACTATGGCTACACCTTC. It is translated as CASSIGPGQSWDYGYTF.

J is TRBJ1-3 and V is TRBV6-1; TRBD1 matches at 7 bases. The V and J ends lost 6 bases and 4 bases, in that order; junction bases with no gene match: 9. From germline, CDR1 is MNHNS and CDR2 SASEGT. The CDR3 sequence is 15 residues long. CDR3 sequence (DNA): TGTGCCAGCAGGGGGACAGCCCGCGCGGGAAACACCATATATTTT. This codes for CASRGTARAGNTIYF.

This clonotype was seen repeatedly, ten times or more. The V and J genes are TRBV5-1 and TRBJ2-3, with D uncertain. The germline V and J ends were trimmed by 0 bases and 0 bases, with 5 bases remaining between them. CDR3 length equals 14 residues. Germline V gene sequence: CDR1 SGHRS, CDR2 YFSETQ. The CDR3 nucleotides read TGCGCCAGCAGCTTGGTACAAAGCACAGATACGCAGTATTTT. Its protein is CASSLVQSTDTQYF. Complete variable domain (other parts from reference TRBV5-1 and TRBJ2-3): KAGVTQTPRYLIKTRGQQVTLSCSPISGHRSVSWYQQTPGQGLQFLFEYFSETQRNKGNFPGRFSGRQFSNSRSEMNVSTLELGDSALYLCASSLVQSTDTQYFGPGTRLTVL.

This clonotype was counted many times. The chain's CDR3 is CASSPTGTAKNIQYF. CDR3 nucleotides: TGTGCCAGCAGTCCTACCGGGACAGCCAAAAACATTCAGTACTTC. The rearrangement links TRBV28 to TRBJ2-4; D may correspond to TRBD1 or TRBD2 (5 bases each). This CDR3 has 15 residues. The germline gives CDR1 MDHEN, CDR2 SYDVKM. V gave up 5 bases and J gave up 0 bases, with 11 bases separating them. The full variable domain, with the rest looked up from reference TRBV28 and TRBJ2-4, is DVKVTQSSRYLVKRTGEKVFLECVQDMDHENMFWYRQDPGLGLRLIYFSYDVKMKEKGDIPEGYSVSREKKERFSLILESASTNQTSMYLCASSPTGTAKNIQYFGAGTRLSVL.

J is TRBJ2-4 and V is TRBV7-8; perhaps TRBD2 as D (6 bases). Germline values: CDR1 SGHVS, CDR2 FQNEAQ. This CDR3 contains 17 residues. The ends were cut back, 4 bases at V and 4 bases at J, with 20 bases in the middle. The CDR3 nucleotides read TGTGCCAGCAGCTCCCGGGCGGGACTCGAAGAAAAAAACATTCAGTACTTC. Residues: CASSSRAGLEEKNIQYF.

This clonotype was observed a single time. This probably arose from a read error, given a far larger clone one base away. CDR3 in DNA: TGTGCCAGCAAGACAGCAGGGACTAATGAAAAACTGTTTTTT. Protein product: CASKTAGTNEKLFF. The chain links TRBV14 to TRBJ1-4; D possibly corresponds to TRBD1 (5 bases). Germline V gives CDR1 SGHDN, CDR2 FVKESK. The length of the CDR3 is 14 residues. V gave up 7 bases and J gave up 2 bases, with 11 bases separating them.

This clonotype came up many times. V usage is TRBV7-9 and J usage is TRBJ2-2; tentative D call: TRBD1 (6 bases). CDR3 size: 14 residues. Germline V gives CDR1 SEHNR, CDR2 FQNEAQ (reference sequence). Trimming removed 7 bases from V and 3 bases from J, with 12 bases in between. The CDR3 nucleotides are TGTGCCAGCAATCCGAAGGGGGACACCGGGGAGCTGTTTTTT. Translated: CASNPKGDTGELFF.

This clonotype has ten or more counts. The V gene is TRBV5-1, the J gene TRBJ2-1; 7 bases are a match to TRBD2. This CDR3 is 15 amino acids long. The germline V gene encodes CDR1 SGHRS and CDR2 YFSETQ. The V and J ends lost 5 bases and 7 bases, in that order; junction bases with no gene match: 12. In nucleotides, the CDR3 is TGCGCCAGCAGGAGAACCGGGACTACCACAAATGAGCAGTTCTTC. This sequence encodes CASRRTGTTTNEQFF.